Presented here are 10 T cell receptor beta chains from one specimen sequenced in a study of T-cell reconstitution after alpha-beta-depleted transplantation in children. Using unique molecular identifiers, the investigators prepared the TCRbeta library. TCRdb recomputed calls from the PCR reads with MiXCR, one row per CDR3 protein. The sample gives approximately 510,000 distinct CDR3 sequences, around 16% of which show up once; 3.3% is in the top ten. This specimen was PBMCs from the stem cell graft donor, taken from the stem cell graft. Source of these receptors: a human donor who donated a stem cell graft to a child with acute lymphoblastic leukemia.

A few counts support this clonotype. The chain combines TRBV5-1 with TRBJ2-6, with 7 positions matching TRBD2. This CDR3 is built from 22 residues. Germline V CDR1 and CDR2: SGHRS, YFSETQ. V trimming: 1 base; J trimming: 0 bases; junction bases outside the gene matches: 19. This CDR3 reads CASSLKGKVGLAETSGANVLTF. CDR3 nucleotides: TGCGCCAGCAGCTTGAAAGGGAAAGTAGGCCTAGCGGAAACCTCTGGGGCCAACGTCCTGACTTTC.

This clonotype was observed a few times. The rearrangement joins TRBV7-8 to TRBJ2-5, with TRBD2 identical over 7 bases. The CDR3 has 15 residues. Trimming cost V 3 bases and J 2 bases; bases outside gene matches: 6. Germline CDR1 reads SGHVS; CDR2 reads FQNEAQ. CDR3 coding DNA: TGTGCCAGCAGCTTCATTTCGGGAGGACAAGAGACCCAGTACTTC. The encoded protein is CASSFISGGQETQYF.

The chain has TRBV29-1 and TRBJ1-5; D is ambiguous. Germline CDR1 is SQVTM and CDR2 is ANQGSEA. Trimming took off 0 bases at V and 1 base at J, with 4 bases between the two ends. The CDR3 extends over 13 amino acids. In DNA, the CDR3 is TGCAGCGTTGAAGAAGCAAGCAATCAGCCCCAGCATTTT. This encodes CSVEEASNQPQHF.

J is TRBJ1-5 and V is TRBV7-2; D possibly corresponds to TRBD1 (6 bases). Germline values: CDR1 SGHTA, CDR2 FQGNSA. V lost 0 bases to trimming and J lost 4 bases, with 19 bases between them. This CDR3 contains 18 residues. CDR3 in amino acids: CASSLAIRGAWGNQPQHF. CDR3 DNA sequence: TGTGCCAGCAGCTTAGCAATTCGGGGGGCGTGGGGAAATCAGCCCCAGCATTTT. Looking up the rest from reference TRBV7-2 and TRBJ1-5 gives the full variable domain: GAGVSQSPSNKVTEKGKDVELRCDPISGHTALYWYRQSLGQGLEFLIYFQGNSAPDKSGLPSDRFSAERTGGSVSTLTIQRTQQEDSAVYLCASSLAIRGAWGNQPQHFGDGTRLSIL.

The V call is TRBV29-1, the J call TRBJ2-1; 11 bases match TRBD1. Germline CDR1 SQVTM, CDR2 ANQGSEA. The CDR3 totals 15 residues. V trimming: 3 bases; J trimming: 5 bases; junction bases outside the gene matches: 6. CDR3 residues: CSVELGQGVDNEQFF. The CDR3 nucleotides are TGCAGCGTTGAGTTGGGACAGGGGGTCGACAATGAGCAGTTCTTC.

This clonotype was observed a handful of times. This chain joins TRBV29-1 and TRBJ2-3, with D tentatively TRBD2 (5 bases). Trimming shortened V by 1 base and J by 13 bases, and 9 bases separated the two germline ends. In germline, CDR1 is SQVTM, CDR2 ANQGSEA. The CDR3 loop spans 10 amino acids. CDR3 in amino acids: CSVEATGKYF. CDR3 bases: TGCAGCGTTGAAGCCACGGGAAAGTATTTT.

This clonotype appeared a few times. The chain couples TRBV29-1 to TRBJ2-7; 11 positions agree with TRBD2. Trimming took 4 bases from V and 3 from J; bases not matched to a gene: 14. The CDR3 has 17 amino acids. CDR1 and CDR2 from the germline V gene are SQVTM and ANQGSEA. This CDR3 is CSVVELAGGLLGYEQYF. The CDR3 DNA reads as TGCAGCGTTGTAGAGCTAGCGGGAGGTCTTCTCGGCTACGAGCAGTACTTC.

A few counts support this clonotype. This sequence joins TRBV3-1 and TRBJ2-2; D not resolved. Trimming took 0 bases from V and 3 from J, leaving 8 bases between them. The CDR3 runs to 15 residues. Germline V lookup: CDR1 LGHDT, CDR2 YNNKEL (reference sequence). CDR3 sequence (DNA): TGTGCCAGCAGCCAAGAGAATAGATACACCGGGGAGCTGTTTTTT. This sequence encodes CASSQENRYTGELFF.

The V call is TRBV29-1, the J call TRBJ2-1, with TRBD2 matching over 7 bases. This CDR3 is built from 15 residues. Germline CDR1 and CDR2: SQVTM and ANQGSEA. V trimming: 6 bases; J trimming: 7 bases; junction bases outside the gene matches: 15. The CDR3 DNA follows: TGCAGCGTCCGCCCCGGGCAGTGGGAGGGGAATGAGCAGTTCTTC. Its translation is CSVRPGQWEGNEQFF.

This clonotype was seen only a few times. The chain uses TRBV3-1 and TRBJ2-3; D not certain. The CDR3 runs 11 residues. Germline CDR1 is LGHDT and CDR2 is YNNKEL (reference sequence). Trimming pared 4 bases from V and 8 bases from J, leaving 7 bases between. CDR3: CASSRGSTQYF. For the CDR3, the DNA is TGTGCCAGCAGCCGAGGTAGTACGCAGTATTTT.